The TCR beta chain described here comes from a study of long-term antiretroviral therapy in people with HIV. Findings of the study overall: All time points showed a repertoire dominated by clones expanded before ART.

A v3.0 immunoSEQ assay was performed at survey level. Per-sample TRB depth target: about 35,000-55,000 T-cell genomes. Produced via immunoSEQ multiplex PCR; TCRdb's table is partial and in-frame only. The sample carries some 40,000 clones, approximately 85% recorded once. Treatment for every participant with HIV took place in the United States. To note about this clone: Its antigen is unidentified.

The CDR3 contains 16 residues. CDR1 and CDR2 from the germline V gene are MRHNA and SNTAGT. V lost 6 bases to trimming and J lost 3 bases, with 19 bases between them. Sequenced material: unsorted PBMCs, taken 3.1 years after starting antiretroviral therapy. This TCR derives from a woman aged 45-60 years with HIV. This chain joins TRBV6-4 and TRBJ2-3; D perhaps matches TRBD1 (6 bases). The CDR3 DNA sequence: TGTGCCAGCAGCCCTACCACAGGGTGGGGTACAGATACGCAGTATTTT. It encodes CASSPTTGWGTDTQYF.